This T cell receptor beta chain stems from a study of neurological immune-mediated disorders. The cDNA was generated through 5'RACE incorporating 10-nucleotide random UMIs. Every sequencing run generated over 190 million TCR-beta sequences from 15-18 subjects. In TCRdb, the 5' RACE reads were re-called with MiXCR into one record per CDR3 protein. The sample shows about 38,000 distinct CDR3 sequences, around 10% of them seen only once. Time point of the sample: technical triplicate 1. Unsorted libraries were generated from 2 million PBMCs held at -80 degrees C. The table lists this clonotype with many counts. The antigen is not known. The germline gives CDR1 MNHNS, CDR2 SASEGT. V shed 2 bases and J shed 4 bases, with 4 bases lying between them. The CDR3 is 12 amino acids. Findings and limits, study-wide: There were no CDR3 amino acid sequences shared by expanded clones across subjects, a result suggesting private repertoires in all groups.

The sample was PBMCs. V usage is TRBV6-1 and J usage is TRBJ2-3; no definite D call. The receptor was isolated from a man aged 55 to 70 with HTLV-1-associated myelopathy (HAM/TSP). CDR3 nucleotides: TGTGCCAGCAGTGAATTAGCAGATACGCAGTATTTT. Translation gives CASSELADTQYF.